This T cell receptor beta chain was retrieved from a study of cytomegalovirus exposure and HLA in healthy donors. Concerning this clone: What it binds is not known.

The CDR3 has 13 amino acids. Trimming stripped 4 bases from V and 2 bases from J, with 9 bases between. Germline V CDR1 and CDR2: SGHNT, YYREEE (reference sequence). Study-level findings and limits: Within the approximately 130 validation repertoires, first-cohort TCR clusters tended to co-occur, according to a later analysis.

Assay used: immunoSEQ multiplex PCR; TCRdb lists only in-frame clones, some missing. Of fewer than 90,000 clones in the sample, 90% to 97% were seen once. This TCR was sampled from a man aged 18 to 29 in good health and CMV-seropositive. Sequenced material: PBMCs. The chain joins TRBV5-4 to TRBJ1-1, with D tentatively TRBD1 (6 bases). The CDR3 bases are TGTGCCAGCAGCCCCGGGACAAACACTGAAGCTTTCTTT. Its translation is CASSPGTNTEAFF.